This TCR beta chain was recorded in a study of technical replicates of blood from several donors. The junction had 3 bases not matched to a gene; V was cut back by 4 bases and J by 3 bases. The CDR3 is 14 residues long. The germline V gene encodes CDR1 LNHNV and CDR2 YYDKDF (reference sequence). Repertoires were generated with immunoSEQ multiplex PCR, while TCRdb's copy carries only in-frame clones and drops some. The sample shows some 11,000 clones, 90% to 95% of them seen only once. Sample: PBMCs. The receptor comes from a human donor in good health. The genes are TRBV15 and TRBJ2-3; TRBD1 aligns across 8 bases. CDR3 nucleotide sequence: TGTGCCACCAGCACGGGACAGGCTACAGATACGCAGTATTTT. Amino acid sequence: CATSTGQATDTQYF. The whole variable domain, filled in from reference TRBV15 and TRBJ2-3, reads DAMVIQNPRYQVTQFGKPVTLSCSQTLNHNVMYWYQQKSSQAPKLLFHYYDKDFNNEADTPDNFQSRRPNTSFCFLDIRSPGLGDTAMYLCATSTGQATDTQYFGPGTRLTVL.